One and the same sample provided the 31 T cell receptor beta chains below, sequenced in a study of blood T cell repertoires in COVID-19. Only in-frame clones appear in the TCRdb table, and some are missing; sequencing was by immunoSEQ multiplex PCR. This table has around 270,000 clones, 85% to 90% appearing once. Sequencing used peripheral blood. The receptors were gathered from a man aged 35-49 years with acute or convalescent COVID-19.

This chain connects TRBV9 to TRBJ1-5, with 7 nucleotides matching TRBD1. The CDR3 contains 16 residues. CDR1 and CDR2 (germline): SGDLS, YYNGEE. Trimming removed 0 bases from V and 0 bases from J; junction bases left unmatched: 3. CDR3 sequence reads: CASSVGPGGSNQPQHF. Here the CDR3 DNA reads TGTGCCAGCAGCGTAGGCCCAGGGGGTAGCAATCAGCCCCAGCATTTT.

The chain employs TRBV4-1 and TRBJ1-4; possible D gene TRBD1, 5 bases. Germline V gene sequence: CDR1 MGHRA, CDR2 YSYEKL. This CDR3 has 15 residues. V was shortened by 2 bases and J by 4 bases, with 11 bases between the two germline ends. CDR3 DNA: TGCGCCAGCAGCCAAACGACAGAACTTAATGAAAAACTGTTTTTT. As protein: CASSQTTELNEKLFF.

This chain links TRBV11-1 with TRBJ2-1, with TRBD2 matching 14 bases. V shed 2 bases, J shed 7 bases, and the junction held 4 bases outside the gene matches. This CDR3 is built from 16 residues. The germline V gene has CDR1 SGHAT and CDR2 FQDESV (reference sequence). The chain's CDR3 is CASSLLTSGGGNEQFF. Here the CDR3 DNA reads TGTGCCAGCAGCTTACTGACTAGCGGGGGGGGAAATGAGCAGTTCTTC.

Here the CDR3 reads CASSSLSQGVADTQYF. CDR3 bases: TGTGCCAGCAGCAGCCTGTCACAGGGGGTGGCAGATACGCAGTATTTT. This chain uses TRBV7-8 with TRBJ2-3; 8 positions match TRBD1. This CDR3 has 16 residues. Germline trimming cut 5 bases from V and 4 bases from J; bases unmatched to any gene: 11. Germline CDR1 SGHVS, CDR2 FQNEAQ.

The rearrangement joins TRBV6-2 or TRBV6-3 to TRBJ2-1, with 13 nucleotides matching TRBD2. The V gene end was trimmed by 4 bases and the J gene end by 7 bases; junction bases not matched to a gene: 4. This CDR3 has 15 residues. Germline V gene sequence: CDR1 MNHEY, CDR2 SVGEGT. The CDR3 DNA sequence: TGTGCCAGCAGTTCTGGGACTAGCGGGGTTAATGAGCAGTTCTTC. Protein: CASSSGTSGVNEQFF.

The rearrangement uses TRBV29-1 and TRBJ1-1, with D tentatively TRBD1 (6 bases). Germline CDR1 is SQVTM and CDR2 is ANQGSEA. The V end lost 4 bases, the J end lost 3 bases, and 9 bases lay between the germline ends. This CDR3 has 12 amino acids. The CDR3 is CSVGEGDTEAFF. The CDR3 bases are TGCAGCGTTGGTGAGGGGGACACTGAAGCTTTCTTT.

The J gene is TRBJ1-4, the V gene TRBV6-6, with 11 positions matching TRBD1. The junction had 6 bases not matched to a gene; V was cut back by 2 bases and J by 7 bases. The CDR3 extends over 16 amino acids. CDR1 is MNHNY and CDR2 is SVGAGI in the germline V gene (reference sequence). The CDR3, as DNA: TGTGCCAGCAGTTACGCGATGGACAGGGGGCGTGAAAAACTGTTTTTT. As protein: CASSYAMDRGREKLFF.

This chain uses TRBV12-3 or TRBV12-4 with TRBJ2-7, with 11 bases identical to TRBD2. V lost 3 bases to trimming and J lost 8 bases; unmatched junction nucleotides: 3. The CDR3 length is 13 residues. CDR3 bases: TGTGCCAGCAGTTTGACTAGCGGGAACAAGCAGTACTTC. Its translation: CASSLTSGNKQYF.

In its sample, this clone was seen once. As DNA, the CDR3 is TGTGCCAGCAGTTACTCCGAGAATGAAAAACTGTTTTTT. Residues: CASSYSENEKLFF. The chain combines TRBV6-2 or TRBV6-3 with TRBJ1-4; D gene uncertain. Per the germline V gene, CDR1 is MNHEY and CDR2 is SVGEGT. Trimming took off 0 bases at V and 5 bases at J, with 4 bases between the two ends. The CDR3 length is 13 residues.

The genes are TRBV5-5 and TRBJ1-1; 8 nucleotides agree with TRBD1. V shed 4 bases and J 0 bases; nucleotides not matched to a gene: 14. This CDR3 is built from 18 residues. Germline V CDR1 and CDR2: SGHKS, YYEKEE (reference sequence). The CDR3 region has the DNA TGTGCCAGCAGCAAACAGGTCGGACAGGGAGCGGTGAACACTGAAGCTTTCTTT. The encoded protein is CASSKQVGQGAVNTEAFF.

The chain has TRBV24-1 and TRBJ2-1; 7 nucleotides match TRBD1. The CDR3 covers 14 residues. Trimming at V came to 4 bases and at J to 5 bases, leaving 4 bases not matched to a gene. Germline-derived CDR1 and CDR2 are KGHDR and SFDVKD. The chain's CDR3 is CATSDPDRDNEQFF. CDR3 DNA: TGTGCCACCAGTGACCCTGACAGGGACAATGAGCAGTTCTTC.

The genes are TRBV27 and TRBJ2-7; TRBD1 aligns across 9 bases. CDR3 length equals 12 residues. Germline CDR1 MNHEY, CDR2 SMNVEV (reference sequence). V was clipped by 7 bases and J by 5 bases; unmatched bases: 3. Written as DNA, the CDR3 is TGTGCCAGCAAACAGGGGGCCCACGAGCAGTACTTC. Translated, it gives CASKQGAHEQYF.

CDR3 bases: TGCACCGGGACAGGGTACTACAATGAGCAGTTCTTC. This codes for CTGTGYYNEQFF. V is TRBV29-1 and J is TRBJ2-1; 9 bases align to TRBD1. The germline V gene has CDR1 SQVTM and CDR2 ANQGSEA. This CDR3 region has 12 residues.

Written as DNA, the CDR3 is TGTGCCAGCAGCCACCTCAGCGGGGGTCGCACAGATACGCAGTATTTT. Amino acids: CASSHLSGGRTDTQYF. The chain combines TRBV3-1 (or the pseudogene TRBV3-2) with TRBJ2-3; 8 nucleotides match TRBD2. Germline CDR1 is LGHDT and CDR2 is YNNKEL (reference sequence). This CDR3 has 16 residues. V trimming: 3 bases; J trimming: 1 base; junction bases outside the gene matches: 6.

This clone was seen just once. The genes are TRBV6-5 and TRBJ1-1, with TRBD1 identical over 7 bases. There are 13 residues in the CDR3. Germline lookup yields CDR1 MNHEY and CDR2 SVGAGI. Trimming at V came to 4 bases and at J to 10 bases, leaving 9 bases not matched to a gene. The CDR3 nucleotides are TGTGCCAGCAGTTTTCCGGGACAGCTTGGAGCTTTCTTT. As protein: CASSFPGQLGAFF.

The chain has TRBV5-1 and TRBJ1-1; TRBD1 matches 10 bases. Germline V gives CDR1 SGHRS, CDR2 YFSETQ. The CDR3 is 14 amino acids. Trimming took 4 bases from V and 8 from J; bases not matched to a gene: 8. The CDR3 DNA follows: TGCGCCAGCAGCCACACCGGACAGGGGGAAGAAGCTTTCTTT. Protein product: CASSHTGQGEEAFF.

The rearrangement uses TRBV12-3 or TRBV12-4 and TRBJ2-1; D gene ambiguous. V lost 3 bases, J lost 9 bases, and 3 bases lay in between. This CDR3 spans 10 amino acids. The CDR3 DNA follows: TGTGCCAGCAGTTTCAGTGAGCAGTTCTTC. This codes for CASSFSEQFF.

This clone was seen a handful of times. This chain links TRBV27 with TRBJ2-1, with D unresolved. Germline values: CDR1 MNHEY, CDR2 SMNVEV (reference sequence). This CDR3 is built from 13 residues. V was pared by 3 bases and J by 6 bases, with 9 bases between. The CDR3: CASSFTPGNEQFF. In nucleotides, the CDR3 is TGTGCCAGCAGTTTTACCCCGGGCAATGAGCAGTTCTTC.

The chain has TRBV7-2 and TRBJ2-1, with TRBD1 identical over 8 bases. CDR3 size: 16 residues. The V and J ends lost 5 bases and 2 bases, in that order; junction bases with no gene match: 8. Germline-derived CDR1 and CDR2 are SGHTA and FQGNSA. CDR3: CASSPGGGRTYNEQFF. As DNA, the CDR3 is TGTGCCAGCAGCCCAGGGGGCGGGCGAACCTACAATGAGCAGTTCTTC.

The J gene is TRBJ1-1, the V gene TRBV5-1, with 9 bases that match TRBD1. There are 16 residues in the CDR3. V shed 6 bases and J 0 bases; nucleotides not matched to a gene: 9. Germline V CDR1 and CDR2: SGHRS, YFSETQ. The CDR3 reads CASKVGTGRMNTEAFF. DNA for the CDR3: TGCGCCAGCAAGGTCGGGACAGGGAGAATGAACACTGAAGCTTTCTTT.

The chain couples TRBV15 to TRBJ2-2, with TRBD2 matching over 9 bases. Looked up from germline, CDR1 is LNHNV and CDR2 is YYDKDF (reference sequence). The ends lost 9 bases at V and 7 bases at J; junction bases unmatched: 6. The CDR3 sequence is 13 residues long. CDR3 region: CATGRGGHGELFF. The CDR3 region has the DNA TGTGCCACGGGGCGGGGGGGCCACGGGGAGCTGTTTTTT.

This clone has just a few counts. V usage is TRBV11-2 and J usage is TRBJ2-7; TRBD2 is a possible D gene (7 bases). This CDR3 has 15 amino acids. The ends were cut back, 1 base at V and 0 bases at J, with 10 bases in the middle. Germline V gene sequence: CDR1 SGHAT, CDR2 FQNNGV. The CDR3 protein is CASSLVGGLSYEQYF. The CDR3 region has the DNA TGTGCCAGCAGCTTAGTGGGGGGGCTCTCCTACGAGCAGTACTTC.

V is TRBV11-2 and J is TRBJ1-4, with a possible D match to TRBD1 (5 bases). The ends were cut back, 1 base at V and 7 bases at J, with 19 bases in the middle. Germline assignment: CDR1 SGHAT and CDR2 FQNNGV. CDR3 length: 17 residues. CDR3 loop: CASSLVGQFLGREKLFF. DNA of the CDR3: TGTGCCAGCAGCTTAGTTGGGCAGTTCCTGGGGCGTGAAAAACTGTTTTTT.

This clone has just a few counts. V is TRBV6-6 and J is TRBJ2-2, with D possibly TRBD1 on 5 matching bases. The CDR3 totals 18 residues. Per germline, CDR1 MNHNY and CDR2 SVGAGI (reference sequence). V was shortened by 5 bases and J by 4 bases, with 23 bases between the two germline ends. The CDR3 reads CASSRQWLRGISTGELFF. For the CDR3, the DNA is TGTGCCAGCAGTCGACAATGGTTAAGGGGAATCTCCACCGGGGAGCTGTTTTTT.

J is TRBJ1-1 and V is TRBV24-1; D gene ambiguous. Germline loops: CDR1 KGHDR, CDR2 SFDVKD. This CDR3 has 11 amino acids. V lost 4 bases and J lost 11, with 10 bases in between. CDR3 region: CATSESVVAFF. For the CDR3, the DNA is TGTGCCACCAGTGAGTCAGTCGTGGCTTTCTTT.

This rearrangement joins TRBV12-3 or TRBV12-4 to TRBJ1-5; D is undetermined. The CDR3 consists of 13 residues. V was trimmed by 5 bases and J by 0 bases, leaving 5 bases between them. The CDR3: CASSVYSNQPQHF. DNA for the CDR3: TGTGCCAGCAGTGTCTATAGCAATCAGCCCCAGCATTTT.

This chain uses TRBV6-2 or TRBV6-3 with TRBJ1-1; D gene uncertain. There are 12 residues in the CDR3. Germline CDR1 MNHEY, CDR2 SVGEGT. V lost 6 bases and J lost 7, with 12 bases in between. Written as DNA, the CDR3 is TGTGCCAGCAGCAAGCGGACGGGTGAAGCTTTCTTT. It codes for CASSKRTGEAFF.

The V gene is TRBV5-1, the J gene TRBJ1-1, with 7 bases that match TRBD1. V lost 8 bases to trimming and J lost 5 bases; unmatched junction nucleotides: 6. The CDR3 has 12 amino acids. Germline CDR1 SGHRS, CDR2 YFSETQ. The CDR3 DNA reads as TGCGCCAGTTCCCTCAGGGGGACTGAAGCTTTCTTT. Its protein is CASSLRGTEAFF.

The chain joins TRBV2 to TRBJ1-1; no clear D gene. Germline assignment: CDR1 SNHLY and CDR2 FYNNEI. Trimming removed 4 bases at V and 1 base at J, with 10 bases between. The CDR3 is 14 residues long. Written as DNA, the CDR3 is TGTGCCAGCAGTGTTACGACTGCGAACACTGAAGCTTTCTTT. Protein: CASSVTTANTEAFF.

The chain joins TRBV28 to TRBJ2-7; 9 bases match TRBD1. Looked up from germline, CDR1 is MDHEN and CDR2 is SYDVKM. CDR3 size: 15 residues. Unmatched junction bases numbered 7, after V lost 4 bases and J lost 3 bases. The CDR3 protein is CASSSGQGRVYEQYF. Here the CDR3 DNA reads TGTGCCAGCAGTTCCGGACAGGGGAGGGTCTACGAGCAGTACTTC. Full variable domain (missing parts from reference TRBV28 and TRBJ2-7): DVKVTQSSRYLVKRTGEKVFLECVQDMDHENMFWYRQDPGLGLRLIYFSYDVKMKEKGDIPEGYSVSREKKERFSLILESASTNQTSMYLCASSSGQGRVYEQYFGPGTRLTVT.

The V call is TRBV7-9, the J call TRBJ1-5, with TRBD1 matching over 11 bases. The germline gives CDR1 SEHNR, CDR2 FQNEAQ (reference sequence). The junction had 3 bases not matched to a gene; V was cut back by 3 bases and J by 2 bases. The CDR3 has 16 amino acids. For the CDR3, the DNA is TGTGCCAGCAGCTTCTCGGGACAGGGGGGCAATCAGCCCCAGCATTTT. The encoded protein is CASSFSGQGGNQPQHF.